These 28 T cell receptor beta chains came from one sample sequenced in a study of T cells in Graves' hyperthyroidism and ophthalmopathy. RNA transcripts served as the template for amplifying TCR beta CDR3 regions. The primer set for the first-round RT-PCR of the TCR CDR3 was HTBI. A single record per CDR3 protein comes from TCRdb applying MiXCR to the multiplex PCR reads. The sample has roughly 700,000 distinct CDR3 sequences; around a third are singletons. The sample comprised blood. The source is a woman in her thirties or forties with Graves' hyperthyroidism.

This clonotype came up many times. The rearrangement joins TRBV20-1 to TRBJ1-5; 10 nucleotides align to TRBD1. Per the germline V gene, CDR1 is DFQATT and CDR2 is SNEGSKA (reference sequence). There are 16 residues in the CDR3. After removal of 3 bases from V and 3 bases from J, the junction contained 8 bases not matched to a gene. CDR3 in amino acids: CSARTGGRLNNQPQHF. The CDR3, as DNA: TGCAGTGCTAGGACAGGGGGCCGGTTAAACAATCAGCCCCAGCATTTT.

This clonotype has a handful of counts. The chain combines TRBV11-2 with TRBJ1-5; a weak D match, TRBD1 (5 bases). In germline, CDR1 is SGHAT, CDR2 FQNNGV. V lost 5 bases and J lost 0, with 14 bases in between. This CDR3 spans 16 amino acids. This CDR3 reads CASSQDSGNSNQPQHF. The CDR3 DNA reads TGTGCCAGCAGCCAAGATTCAGGGAATAGCAATCAGCCCCAGCATTTT.

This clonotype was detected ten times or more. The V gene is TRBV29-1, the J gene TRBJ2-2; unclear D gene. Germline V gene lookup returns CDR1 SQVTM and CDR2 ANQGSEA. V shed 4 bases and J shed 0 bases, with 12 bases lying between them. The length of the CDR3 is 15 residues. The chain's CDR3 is CSVGLRTANTGELFF. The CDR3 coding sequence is TGCAGCGTTGGACTTAGGACGGCGAACACCGGGGAGCTGTTTTTT.

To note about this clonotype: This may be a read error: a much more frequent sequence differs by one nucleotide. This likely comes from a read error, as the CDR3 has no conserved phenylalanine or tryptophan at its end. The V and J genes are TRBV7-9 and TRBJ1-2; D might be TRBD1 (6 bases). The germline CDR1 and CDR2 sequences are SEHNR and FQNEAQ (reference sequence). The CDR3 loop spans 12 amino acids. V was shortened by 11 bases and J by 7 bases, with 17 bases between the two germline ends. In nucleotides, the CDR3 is TGTGCCGGTCATACCCAGGGGAGTGGCTACACCCTC. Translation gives CAGHTQGSGYTL.

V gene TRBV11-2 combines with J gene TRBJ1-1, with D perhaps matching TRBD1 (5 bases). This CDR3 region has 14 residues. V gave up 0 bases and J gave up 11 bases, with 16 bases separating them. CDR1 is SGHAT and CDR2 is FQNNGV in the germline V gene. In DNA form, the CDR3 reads TGTGCCAGCAGCTTAGATCTTGGGGCCCTGGAGGCTTTCTTT. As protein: CASSLDLGALEAFF.

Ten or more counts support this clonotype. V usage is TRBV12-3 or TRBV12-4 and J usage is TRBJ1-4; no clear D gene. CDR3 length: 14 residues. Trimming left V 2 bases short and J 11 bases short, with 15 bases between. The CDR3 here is CASSLNSGVGKLFF. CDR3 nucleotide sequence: TGTGCCAGCAGTTTAAACTCGGGAGTAGGGAAACTGTTTTTT.

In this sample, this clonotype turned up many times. The chain's CDR3 is CASSRDRSNQPQHF. CDR3 nucleotide sequence: TGTGCCAGCAGTCGGGACAGGAGTAATCAGCCCCAGCATTTT. The chain uses TRBV6-6 and TRBJ1-5; the match to TRBD1 covers 8 bases. The length of the CDR3 is 14 residues. V was clipped by 5 bases and J by 4 bases; unmatched bases: 4. Germline V gene sequence: CDR1 MNHNY, CDR2 SVGAGI (reference sequence).

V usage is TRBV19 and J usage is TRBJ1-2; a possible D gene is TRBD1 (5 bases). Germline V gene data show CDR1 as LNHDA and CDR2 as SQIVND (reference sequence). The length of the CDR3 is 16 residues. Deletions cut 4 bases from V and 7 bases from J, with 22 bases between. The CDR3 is CASSSSGTRGYGGYTF. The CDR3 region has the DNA TGTGCCAGTAGTAGTAGCGGGACGAGGGGCTACGGTGGCTACACCTTC.

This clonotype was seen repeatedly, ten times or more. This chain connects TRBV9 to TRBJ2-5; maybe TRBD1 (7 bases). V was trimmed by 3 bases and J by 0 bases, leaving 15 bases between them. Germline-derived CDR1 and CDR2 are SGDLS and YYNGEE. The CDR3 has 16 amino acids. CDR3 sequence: CASSGEPGGNQETQYF. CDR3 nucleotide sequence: TGTGCCAGCAGCGGCGAACCAGGGGGGAACCAAGAGACCCAGTACTTC.

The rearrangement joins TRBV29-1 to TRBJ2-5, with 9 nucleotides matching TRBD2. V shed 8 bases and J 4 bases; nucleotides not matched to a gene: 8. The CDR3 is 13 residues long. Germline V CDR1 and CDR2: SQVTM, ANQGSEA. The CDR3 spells CSSIAGAGETQYF. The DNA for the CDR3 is TGCAGCTCGATAGCGGGGGCAGGAGAGACCCAGTACTTC. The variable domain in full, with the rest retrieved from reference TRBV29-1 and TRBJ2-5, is SAVISQKPSRDICQRGTSLTIQCQVDSQVTMMFWYRQQPGQSLTLIATANQGSEATYESGFVIDKFPISRPNLTFSTLTVSNMSPEDSSIYLCSSIAGAGETQYFGPGTRLLVL.

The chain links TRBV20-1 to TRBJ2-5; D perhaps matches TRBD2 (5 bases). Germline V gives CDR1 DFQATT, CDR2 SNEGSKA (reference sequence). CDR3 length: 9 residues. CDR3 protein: CSRTETQYF. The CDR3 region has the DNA TGCAGCCGGACTGAGACCCAGTACTTC.

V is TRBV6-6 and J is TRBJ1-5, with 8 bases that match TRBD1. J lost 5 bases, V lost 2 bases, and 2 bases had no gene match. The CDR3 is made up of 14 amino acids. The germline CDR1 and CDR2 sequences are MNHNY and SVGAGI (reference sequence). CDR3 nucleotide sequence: TGTGCCAGCAGTTACGGGACAGGCTATCAGCCCCAGCATTTT. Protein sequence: CASSYGTGYQPQHF.

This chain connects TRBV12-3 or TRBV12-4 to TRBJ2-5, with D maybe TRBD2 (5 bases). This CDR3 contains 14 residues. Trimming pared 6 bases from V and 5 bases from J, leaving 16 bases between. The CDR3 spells CASRGDGERETQYF. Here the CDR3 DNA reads TGTGCCAGCAGAGGTGATGGGGAGCGGGAGACCCAGTACTTC.

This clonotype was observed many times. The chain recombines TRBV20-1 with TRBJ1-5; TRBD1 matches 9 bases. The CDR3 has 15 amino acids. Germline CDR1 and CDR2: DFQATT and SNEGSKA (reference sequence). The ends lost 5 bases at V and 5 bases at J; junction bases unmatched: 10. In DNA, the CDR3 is TGCAGTGCTCCCCGAGGGACAGGGAGGGATCAGCCCCAGCATTTT. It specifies CSAPRGTGRDQPQHF.

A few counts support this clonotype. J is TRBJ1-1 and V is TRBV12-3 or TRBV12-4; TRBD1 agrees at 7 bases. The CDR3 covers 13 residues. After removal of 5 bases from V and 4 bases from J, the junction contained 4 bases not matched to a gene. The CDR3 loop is CASSTGVRTEAFF. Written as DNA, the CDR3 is TGTGCCAGCAGTACAGGGGTCCGCACTGAAGCTTTCTTT.

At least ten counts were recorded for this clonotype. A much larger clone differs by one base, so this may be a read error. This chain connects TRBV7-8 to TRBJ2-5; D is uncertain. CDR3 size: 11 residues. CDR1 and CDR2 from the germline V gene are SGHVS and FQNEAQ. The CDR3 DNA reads TGTGCCAGCAGCTTACAAGGGACCCAGTACTTC. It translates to CASSLQGTQYF.

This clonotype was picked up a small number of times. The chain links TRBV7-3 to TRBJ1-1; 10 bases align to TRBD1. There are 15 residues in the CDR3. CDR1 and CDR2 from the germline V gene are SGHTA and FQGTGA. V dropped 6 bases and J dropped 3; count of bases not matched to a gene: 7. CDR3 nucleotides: TGTGCCAGCAGGCCGGGACAGGGGAGGTACACTGAAGCTTTCTTT. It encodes CASRPGQGRYTEAFF.

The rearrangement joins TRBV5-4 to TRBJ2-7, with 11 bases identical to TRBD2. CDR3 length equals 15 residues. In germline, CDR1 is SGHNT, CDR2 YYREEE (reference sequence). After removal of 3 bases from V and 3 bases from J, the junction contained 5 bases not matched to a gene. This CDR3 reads CASSSGTSGHYEQYF. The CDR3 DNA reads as TGTGCCAGCAGCTCGGGGACTAGCGGACACTACGAGCAGTACTTC.

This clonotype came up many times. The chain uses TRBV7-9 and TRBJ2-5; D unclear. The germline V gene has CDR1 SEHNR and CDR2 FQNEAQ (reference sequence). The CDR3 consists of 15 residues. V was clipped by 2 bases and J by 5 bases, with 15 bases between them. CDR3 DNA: TGTGCCAGCAGCTTATGGATCTCCGGAGAGGAGACCCAGTACTTC. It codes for CASSLWISGEETQYF.

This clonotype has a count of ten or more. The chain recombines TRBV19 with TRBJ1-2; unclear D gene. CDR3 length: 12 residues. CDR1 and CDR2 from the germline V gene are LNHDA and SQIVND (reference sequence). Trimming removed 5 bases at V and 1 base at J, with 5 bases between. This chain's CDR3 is CASSQSNYGYTF. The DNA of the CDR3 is TGTGCCAGTAGTCAGAGTAACTATGGCTACACCTTC.

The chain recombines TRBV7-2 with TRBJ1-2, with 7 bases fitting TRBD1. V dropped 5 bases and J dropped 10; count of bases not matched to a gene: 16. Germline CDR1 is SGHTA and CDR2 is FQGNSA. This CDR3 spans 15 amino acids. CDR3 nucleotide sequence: TGTGCCAGCAGCGTCTATGGACAGGCGCCTAATGACTACACCTTC. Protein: CASSVYGQAPNDYTF.

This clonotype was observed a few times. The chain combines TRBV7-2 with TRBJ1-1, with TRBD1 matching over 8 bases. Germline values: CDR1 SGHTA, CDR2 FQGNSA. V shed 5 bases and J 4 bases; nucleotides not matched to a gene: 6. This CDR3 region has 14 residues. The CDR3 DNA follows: TGTGCCAGCAGCCAAGACAGGGGTGTCACTGAAGCTTTCTTT. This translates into CASSQDRGVTEAFF.

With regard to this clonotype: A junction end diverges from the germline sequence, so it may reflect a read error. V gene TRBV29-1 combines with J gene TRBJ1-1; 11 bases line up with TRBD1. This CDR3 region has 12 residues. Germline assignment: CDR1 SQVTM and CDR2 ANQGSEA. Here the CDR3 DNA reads TGCAGCGTTGGGACAGGGGGCACTGAAGCTTTCTTC. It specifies CSVGTGGTEAFF. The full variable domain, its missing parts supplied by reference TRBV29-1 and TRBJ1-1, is SAVISQKPSRDICQRGTSLTIQCQVDSQVTMMFWYRQQPGQSLTLIATANQGSEATYESGFVIDKFPISRPNLTFSTLTVSNMSPEDSSIYLCSVGTGGTEAFFGQGTRLTVV.

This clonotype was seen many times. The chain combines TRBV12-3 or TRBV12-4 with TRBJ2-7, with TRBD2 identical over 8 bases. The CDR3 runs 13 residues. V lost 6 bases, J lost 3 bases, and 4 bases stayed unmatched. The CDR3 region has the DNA TGTGCCAGCAGCCAGGGACTAGGCTACGAGCAGTACTTC. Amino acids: CASSQGLGYEQYF.

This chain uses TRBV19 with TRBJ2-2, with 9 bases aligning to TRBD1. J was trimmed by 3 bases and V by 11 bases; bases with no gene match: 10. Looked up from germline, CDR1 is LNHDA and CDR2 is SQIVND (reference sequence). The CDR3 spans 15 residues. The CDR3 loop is CACTATGGDTGELFF. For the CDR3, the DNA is TGTGCCTGTACCGCGACAGGGGGTGACACCGGGGAGCTGTTTTTT.

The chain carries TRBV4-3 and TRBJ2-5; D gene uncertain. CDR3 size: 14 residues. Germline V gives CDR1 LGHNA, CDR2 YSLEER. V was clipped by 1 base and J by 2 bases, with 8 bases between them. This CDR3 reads CASSQGGRQETQYF. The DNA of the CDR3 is TGCGCCAGCAGCCAAGGGGGAAGGCAAGAGACCCAGTACTTC.

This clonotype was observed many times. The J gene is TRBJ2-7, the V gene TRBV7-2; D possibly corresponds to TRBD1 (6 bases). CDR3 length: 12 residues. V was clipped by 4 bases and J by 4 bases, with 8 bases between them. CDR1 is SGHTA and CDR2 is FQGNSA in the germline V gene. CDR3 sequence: CASSSRGYEQYF. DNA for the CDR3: TGTGCCAGCAGCTCCAGGGGATACGAGCAGTACTTC.

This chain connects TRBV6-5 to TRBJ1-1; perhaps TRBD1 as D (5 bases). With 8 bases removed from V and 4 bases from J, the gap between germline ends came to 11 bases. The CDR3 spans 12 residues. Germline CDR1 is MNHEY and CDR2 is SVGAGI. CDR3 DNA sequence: TGTGCCAGCCGCCTGGGACCCACTGAAGCTTTCTTT. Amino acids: CASRLGPTEAFF.